This T cell receptor beta chain was retrieved from a study of blood T cell repertoires in COVID-19. Overall study: Acute-phase and convalescent COVID-19 samples originated in the United States, Italy and Spain. Sources were T cells, B-cell-depleted T cells, or PBMCs; the material itself was cDNA or gDNA.

This CDR3 contains 18 residues. V shed 1 base, J shed 6 bases, and the junction held 9 bases outside the gene matches. Germline V lookup: CDR1 KGHDR, CDR2 SFDVKD. Someone with COVID-19 had been met by exposed participants within 2 weeks before study entry. In the study's own analysis: Estimation of nucleated cell counts was performed using reference gene primer amplification. Sequenced by immunoSEQ multiplex PCR; TCRdb stores in-frame clones only, minus some. V and J calls and clone size come straight from that table; D and trimming were deduced from the DNA. The table records approximately 250,000 clones, approximately 90% of them present only once.

The receptor was derived from a middle-aged man who had been exposed to COVID-19. The chain carries TRBV24-1 and TRBJ2-1, with TRBD2 identical over 12 bases. Sequencing input: PBMCs or T cells enriched from blood (not recorded which). The CDR3 nucleotides read TGTGCCACCAGTGATTTACCTAGCGGGAGGGCCAAGGGCAATGAGCAGTTCTTC. It is translated as CATSDLPSGRAKGNEQFF.